The 10 T cell receptor beta chains reported below all come from one sample, sequenced in a study of blood T cells in healthy people across ages (dated by TCRdb to between 2014 and 2017). Library preparation used 5' RACE. The sample was run on an Illumina HiSeq 2500. The second PCR ran for about 6 to 11 cycles and used a J-beta primer mix along with a sample-barcoded 5' primer. Through fastp at Q25 and MiXCR, TCRdb rebuilt clones from the public reads, retaining in-frame beta chains. Records with the same CDR3 protein are collapsed into one entry carrying the most frequent genes and DNA. The table for this sample lists hundreds of thousands of distinct CDR3 sequences; 21% of them were counted only once. The top ten clones comprise about 3.6% of the sample. Sequences were obtained from blood. All receptors come from an older man in good health.

In this sample, this clonotype turned up a few times. A much larger clone lies one base from this, so it may be a read error. DNA for the CDR3: TGTGCCAGCAGCTTAGATCCTTGGCTAGCGGGAGCCATGTACAATGAGCAGTTCTTC. Translation: CASSLDPWLAGAMYNEQFF. The chain uses TRBV11-2 and TRBJ2-5; the match to TRBD2 covers 10 bases. The better agreement between TRBJ2-1 and the DNA end casts doubt on the J call. The germline V gene encodes CDR1 SGHAT and CDR2 FQNNGV. There are 19 residues in the CDR3.

The sample holds a few counts of this clonotype. The rearrangement joins TRBV27 to TRBJ2-3; 8 bases are shared with TRBD2. CDR3 length: 13 residues. Germline-derived CDR1 and CDR2 are MNHEY and SMNVEV (reference sequence). The ends lost 8 bases at V and 4 bases at J; junction bases unmatched: 5. The CDR3 loop is CASGIAGPDTQYF. CDR3 nucleotide sequence: TGTGCCAGCGGAATAGCGGGACCAGATACGCAGTATTTT.

This clonotype has only one observation. In nucleotides, the CDR3 is TGTGCCAGCAGTTTAGGTCCCCTCAGGGTCTCCTACGAGCAGTACTTC. As protein: CASSLGPLRVSYEQYF. The rearrangement links TRBV28 to TRBJ2-7; tentative D call: TRBD1 (5 bases). The V end was cut by 2 bases, the J end by 0 bases, with 14 bases between. Germline lookup yields CDR1 MDHEN and CDR2 SYDVKM. The CDR3 spans 16 residues.

The chain joins TRBV20-1 to TRBJ2-4, with TRBD2 as a possible D gene (5 bases). The CDR3 length is 16 residues. Trimming removed 3 bases from V and 0 bases from J, with 15 bases in between. Germline CDR1 DFQATT, CDR2 SNEGSKA (reference sequence). CDR3 sequence reads: CSASEGAVLAKNIQYF. CDR3 DNA sequence: TGCAGTGCTAGCGAGGGAGCGGTGCTAGCCAAAAACATTCAGTACTTC.

With respect to this clonotype: The junction does not match germline at one end; this may be a read error. The V call is TRBV3-1, the J call TRBJ2-7; D remains ambiguous. Germline V gene lookup returns CDR1 LGHDT and CDR2 YNNKEL (reference sequence). The CDR3 extends over 13 amino acids. The CDR3 protein is CAGSPRGAYEQYF. For the CDR3, the DNA is TGTGCCGGCAGCCCCCGCGGCGCCTACGAGCAGTACTTC.

This chain links TRBV24-1 with TRBJ2-1; the match to TRBD1 covers 9 bases. The trim removed 4 bases at V and 8 bases at J, leaving 2 bases unmatched. Germline V CDR1 and CDR2: KGHDR, SFDVKD. There are 13 residues in the CDR3. In nucleotides, the CDR3 is TGTGCCACCAGTGAACGGACAGGGGATGAGCAGTTCTTC. Translating gives CATSERTGDEQFF.

The CDR3 region is CASSLWGAGGLFF. In DNA, the CDR3 is TGTGCCAGCAGTTTATGGGGAGCGGGCGGACTGTTTTTT. The V and J genes are TRBV12-3 or TRBV12-4 and TRBJ1-4; D unresolved. CDR3 length: 13 amino acids. V lost 2 bases and J 13 bases, leaving 14 bases between the germline ends.

This chain connects TRBV5-6 to TRBJ2-1; 8 nucleotides match TRBD2. Looked up from germline, CDR1 is SGHDT and CDR2 is YYEEEE. The CDR3 contains 15 residues. Trimming took 6 bases from V and 9 from J; bases not matched to a gene: 14. CDR3 in DNA: TGTGCCAGCATGAGAAGCGGGAGACCCCACAGTGAGCAGTTCTTC. Its translation: CASMRSGRPHSEQFF.

The V call is TRBV29-1, the J call TRBJ1-1; 10 nucleotides match TRBD1. With 4 bases clipped from V and 3 bases from J, the junction kept 5 bases outside the gene matches. The germline CDR1 and CDR2 sequences are SQVTM and ANQGSEA. CDR3 length: 14 amino acids. CDR3 region: CSVARTGGDTEAFF. The CDR3 DNA reads TGCAGCGTTGCCCGGACAGGGGGAGACACTGAAGCTTTCTTT.

In its sample, this clonotype was seen a few times. The chain uses TRBV18 and TRBJ2-1; D remains ambiguous. Gene TRBJ2-5 matches the end of the DNA better, so the J call may be wrong. This CDR3 has 14 residues. CDR1 KGHSH and CDR2 LQKENI come from the germline V gene. As DNA, the CDR3 is TGTGCCAGCTCACCACCCTTAGAGAAAGAGACCCAGTACTTC. Residues: CASSPPLEKETQYF.